Following are 21 T cell receptor beta chains from one sample sequenced in a study of blood T cell repertoires in COVID-19 (dated by TCRdb to the early 2020s). The library was produced with the immunoSEQ multiplex PCR assay. Here the immuneACCESS table is served through TCRdb, limited to in-frame sequences with V and J called. Missing clones are a known gap in these copies; in checked studies unresolved V genes cover under half, and the rest lacks a known reason. The sample contains around 270,000 clones, 88% of them found a single time. The ten largest clones represent about 3.4% of the sample. Input material: PBMCs or T cells enriched from blood (not recorded which). The receptor set was obtained from a woman between 40 and 55 years old who had been exposed to COVID-19.

The rearrangement links TRBV7-9 to TRBJ1-2; TRBD1 matches 10 bases. With 5 bases clipped from V and 7 bases from J, the junction kept 10 bases outside the gene matches. Germline lookup yields CDR1 SEHNR and CDR2 FQNEAQ (reference sequence). The CDR3 length is 15 residues. The CDR3 nucleotides read TGTGCCAGCAGCACCGCCCGGGACAGGGGTGGTGGCTACACCTTC. Its translation: CASSTARDRGGGYTF.

V usage is TRBV7-2 and J usage is TRBJ2-3, with a tentative D call TRBD2 (6 bases). The length of the CDR3 is 14 residues. Between the trimmed V and J ends, which lost 7 bases and 3 bases, there was a span of 14 bases. The germline gives CDR1 SGHTA, CDR2 FQGNSA. In DNA form, the CDR3 reads TGTGCCAGCACTACGAGCGGGCCGACAGATACGCAGTATTTT. Translation gives CASTTSGPTDTQYF.

In nucleotides, the CDR3 is TGTGCCAGCAGCCAAGAGCGGAACTTTTACACCGGGGAGCTGTTTTTT. This gives the protein CASSQERNFYTGELFF. V is TRBV3-1 (or the pseudogene TRBV3-2) and J is TRBJ2-2; D is unresolved. In germline, CDR1 is LGHDT, CDR2 YNNKEL (reference sequence). The length of the CDR3 is 16 residues. V lost 0 bases and J lost 3, with 11 bases in between.

The genes are TRBV25-1 and TRBJ1-2, with a weak D call TRBD1 (6 bases). The CDR3 has 15 amino acids. Per the germline V gene, CDR1 is MGHDK and CDR2 is SYGVNS. Trimming removed 1 base from V and 5 bases from J, with 14 bases in between. The CDR3 DNA follows: TGTGCCAGCAGTGAATCCGGGGGGCGCTTATATGGCTACACCTTC. This codes for CASSESGGRLYGYTF.

The chain uses TRBV5-6 and TRBJ2-3; perhaps TRBD2 as D (7 bases). The germline CDR1 and CDR2 sequences are SGHDT and YYEEEE. CDR3 length: 16 amino acids. Trimming removed 6 bases at V and 2 bases at J, with 19 bases between. CDR3 nucleotides: TGTGCCAGCACTCTTGGACAGCGGGGATTCACAGATACGCAGTATTTT. This translates into CASTLGQRGFTDTQYF.

CDR3: CASSKDWNTDTQYF. The CDR3 DNA follows: TGTGCCAGCAGCAAGGACTGGAACACAGATACGCAGTATTTT. The genes are TRBV28 and TRBJ2-3; tentative D call: TRBD2 (5 bases). V was cut by 6 bases and J by 2 bases, with 12 bases left in between. This CDR3 is 14 amino acids long. Germline V gene sequence: CDR1 MDHEN, CDR2 SYDVKM.

This rearrangement joins TRBV19 to TRBJ1-1; TRBD1 is a possible D gene (6 bases). Germline V CDR1 and CDR2: LNHDA, SQIVND (reference sequence). Trimming took off 9 bases at V and 0 bases at J, with 17 bases between the two ends. CDR3 size: 15 residues. CDR3: CASSGQTTLNTEAFF. Here the CDR3 DNA reads TGTGCCAGCAGCGGACAGACCACATTGAACACTGAAGCTTTCTTT.

Concerning this clone itself: Other DNA sequences in this sample translate to the same CDR3. The chain couples TRBV6-5 to TRBJ1-1, with TRBD1 as a possible D gene (5 bases). CDR3 length: 14 residues. Trimming cost V 6 bases and J 0 bases, with 11 bases left between them. Germline V gene sequence: CDR1 MNHEY, CDR2 SVGAGI. CDR3 nucleotide sequence: TGTGCCAGCAGCTACCGGGGGTTGAACACTGAAGCTTTCTTT. It is translated as CASSYRGLNTEAFF.

This clone was observed a handful of times. This chain uses TRBV27 with TRBJ2-2, with 8 bases identical to TRBD1. Unmatched junction bases numbered 6, after V lost 6 bases and J lost 6 bases. Per germline, CDR1 MNHEY and CDR2 SMNVEV (reference sequence). The CDR3 contains 14 residues. CDR3 bases: TGTGCCAGCAGCCAGGGGGCGCTGGCCGGGGAGCTGTTTTTT. Protein product: CASSQGALAGELFF.

This clone appeared a few times. The chain is built from TRBV24-1 and TRBJ2-2, with D tentatively TRBD2 (5 bases). V gave up 2 bases and J gave up 6 bases, with 9 bases separating them. CDR1 is KGHDR and CDR2 is SFDVKD in the germline V gene. The CDR3 totals 14 residues. This CDR3 reads CATSDYGEAGELFF. CDR3 DNA: TGTGCCACCAGTGATTACGGGGAAGCCGGGGAGCTGTTTTTT.

The chain employs TRBV2 and TRBJ2-3; 11 bases map to TRBD2. The junction had 11 bases not matched to a gene; V was cut back by 2 bases and J by 4 bases. Germline lookup yields CDR1 SNHLY and CDR2 FYNNEI. This CDR3 is built from 18 residues. The CDR3 nucleotides read TGTGCCAGCAGTGAACTAACCGGGACTAGCGGCCCACCAGATACGCAGTATTTT. Translating it yields CASSELTGTSGPPDTQYF.

This chain joins TRBV7-9 and TRBJ2-7; 9 bases map to TRBD1. Germline V gene lookup returns CDR1 SEHNR and CDR2 FQNEAQ (reference sequence). CDR3 length: 13 residues. Losses at the gene ends were 5 bases for V and 2 bases for J; bases not matched to a gene: 1. The CDR3 here is CASSRQGAYEQYF. CDR3 bases: TGTGCCAGCAGCCGACAGGGGGCCTACGAGCAGTACTTC.

The chain links TRBV5-1 to TRBJ1-1; perhaps TRBD1 as D (5 bases). CDR1 and CDR2 from the germline V gene are SGHRS and YFSETQ. The V gene lost 4 bases and the J gene lost 6 bases, with 16 bases spanning the gap. The CDR3 has 14 residues. The DNA of the CDR3 is TGCGCCAGCAGCAAGGACACTGACGCGGCTGAAGCTTTCTTT. It codes for CASSKDTDAAEAFF.

The genes are TRBV5-4 and TRBJ1-4; D is undetermined. The CDR3 has 16 residues. CDR1 and CDR2 from the germline V gene are SGHNT and YYREEE (reference sequence). V was shortened by 3 bases and J by 4 bases, with 16 bases between the two germline ends. DNA of the CDR3: TGTGCCAGCAGCTACGGCAGATCCGGCGGTAATGAAAAACTGTTTTTT. Residues: CASSYGRSGGNEKLFF.

The J gene is TRBJ2-3, the V gene TRBV3-1 (or the pseudogene TRBV3-2); TRBD2 is a possible D gene (6 bases). V dropped 2 bases and J dropped 2 bases, with 14 bases sitting between them. CDR3 length: 16 amino acids. Germline V lookup: CDR1 LGHDT, CDR2 YNNKEL (reference sequence). As DNA, the CDR3 is TGTGCCAGCAGCCAATTCTTTGCGGGACCCACAGATACGCAGTATTTT. Amino acid sequence: CASSQFFAGPTDTQYF.

This clone was seen once. The CDR3 nucleotides read TGTGCAAGTCGCTTAGTAACTACTAGCGCACCCTACGAGCAGTACGTC. Translation gives CASRLVTTSAPYEQYV. The chain is built from TRBV12-2 and TRBJ2-7; the D segment call TRBD2 is taken from the table without a DNA check. TRBV12-2 is recorded as a pseudogene. CDR3 length: 16 amino acids.

The rearrangement joins TRBV11-1 to TRBJ1-1; D not certain. CDR1 and CDR2 (germline): SGHAT, FQDESV (reference sequence). Trimming removed 4 bases at V and 2 bases at J, with 17 bases between. The CDR3 sequence is 16 residues long. The CDR3 region has the DNA TGTGCCAGCAGCTCCACCGACTATGGTGCCAACACTGAAGCTTTCTTT. It translates to CASSSTDYGANTEAFF.

The V call is TRBV7-6, the J call TRBJ1-2, with 7 bases that match TRBD1. The CDR3 has 11 residues. V lost 8 bases and J lost 9; bases outside the gene matches: 6. Germline V gene sequence: CDR1 SGHVS, CDR2 FNYEAQ. This chain's CDR3 is CASFTGESYTF. The CDR3 coding sequence is TGTGCCAGCTTCACAGGGGAAAGCTACACCTTC. The variable domain in full, completed from reference TRBV7-6 and TRBJ1-2, reads GAGVSQSPRYKVTKRGQDVALRCDPISGHVSLYWYRQALGQGPEFLTYFNYEAQQDKSGLPNDRFSAERPEGSISTLTIQRTEQRDSAMYRCASFTGESYTFGSGTRLTVV.

The rearrangement uses TRBV2 and TRBJ1-3; possibly TRBD1 for D (6 bases). The CDR3 has 15 amino acids. Germline values: CDR1 SNHLY, CDR2 FYNNEI. The germline V and J ends were trimmed by 6 bases and 4 bases, with 16 bases remaining between them. CDR3 residues: CASRPTGTPGNTIYF. In DNA, the CDR3 is TGTGCCAGCAGGCCCACAGGGACCCCCGGAAACACCATATATTTT.

V is TRBV28 and J is TRBJ1-1; D is undetermined. CDR1 MDHEN and CDR2 SYDVKM come from the germline V gene. The V end was cut by 7 bases, the J end by 6 bases, with 12 bases between. This CDR3 has 12 amino acids. Here the CDR3 DNA reads TGTGCCAGCACGATCCAGGAGGCTGAAGCTTTCTTT. Protein sequence: CASTIQEAEAFF.

The rearrangement links TRBV28 to TRBJ1-2; 7 nucleotides agree with TRBD1. The junction had 8 bases not matched to a gene; V was cut back by 4 bases and J by 6 bases. CDR1 MDHEN and CDR2 SYDVKM come from the germline V gene. This CDR3 is 14 amino acids long. The CDR3: CASSSGTAVNGYTF. The CDR3 DNA is TGTGCCAGCAGTTCAGGGACAGCGGTGAATGGCTACACCTTC.